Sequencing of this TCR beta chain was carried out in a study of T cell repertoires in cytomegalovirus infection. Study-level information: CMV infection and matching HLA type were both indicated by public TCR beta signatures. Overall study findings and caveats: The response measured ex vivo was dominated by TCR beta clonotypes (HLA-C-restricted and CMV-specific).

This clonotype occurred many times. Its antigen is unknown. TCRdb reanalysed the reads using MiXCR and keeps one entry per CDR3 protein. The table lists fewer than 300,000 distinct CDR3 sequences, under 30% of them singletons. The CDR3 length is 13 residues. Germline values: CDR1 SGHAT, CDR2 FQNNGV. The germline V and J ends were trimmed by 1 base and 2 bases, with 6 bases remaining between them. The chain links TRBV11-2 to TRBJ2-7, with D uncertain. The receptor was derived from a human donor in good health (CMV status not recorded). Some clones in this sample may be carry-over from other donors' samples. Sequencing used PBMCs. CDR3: CASSLAGTYEQYF. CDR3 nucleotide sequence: TGTGCCAGCAGCTTAGCAGGTACCTACGAGCAGTACTTC. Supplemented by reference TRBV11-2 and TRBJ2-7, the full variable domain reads EAGVAQSPRYKIIEKRQSVAFWCNPISGHATLYWYQQILGQGPKLLIQFQNNGVVDDSQLPKDRFSAERLKGVDSTLKIQPAKLEDSAVYLCASSLAGTYEQYFGPGTRLTVT.